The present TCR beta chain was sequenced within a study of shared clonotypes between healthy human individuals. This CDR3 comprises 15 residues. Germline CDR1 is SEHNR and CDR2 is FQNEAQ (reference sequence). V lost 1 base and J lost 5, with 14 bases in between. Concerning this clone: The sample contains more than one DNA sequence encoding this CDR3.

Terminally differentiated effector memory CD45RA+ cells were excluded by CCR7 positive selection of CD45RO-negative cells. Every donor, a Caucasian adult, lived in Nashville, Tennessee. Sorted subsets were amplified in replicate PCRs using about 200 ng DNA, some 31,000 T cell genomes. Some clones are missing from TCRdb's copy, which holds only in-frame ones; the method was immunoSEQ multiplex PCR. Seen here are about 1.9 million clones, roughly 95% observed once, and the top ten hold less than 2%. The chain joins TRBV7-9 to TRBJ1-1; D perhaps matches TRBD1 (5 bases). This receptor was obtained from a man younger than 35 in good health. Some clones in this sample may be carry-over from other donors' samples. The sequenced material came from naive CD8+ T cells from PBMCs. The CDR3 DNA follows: TGTGCCAGCAGCTTAGGCCCGGGGCGGGGAACTGAAGCTTTCTTT. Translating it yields CASSLGPGRGTEAFF.